The rows below give T cell receptor beta chains drawn from one sample of a study of blood T cell repertoires in COVID-19. TCRdb's table, derived via immunoSEQ multiplex PCR, lists solely in-frame clones and lacks some. The sample shows hundreds of thousands of clones, roughly 82% of them seen only once. Specimen: PBMCs or T cells enriched from blood (not recorded which). Source of these receptors: a woman between 50 and 59 years old who had recovered from COVID-19. Both conserved end residues are part of each CDR3. The order of the fields is V gene, J gene, CDR3 protein.

v_gene: TRBV6-1
j_gene: TRBJ2-5
CDR3aa: CASSDTSAETQYF

v_gene: TRBV7-2
j_gene: TRBJ1-4
CDR3aa: CASRVTGTDEKLFF

v_gene: TRBV9
j_gene: TRBJ2-7
CDR3aa: CASSGAGSYEQYF

v_gene: TRBV19
j_gene: TRBJ1-5
CDR3aa: CASSDSQRLNQPQHF

v_gene: TRBV7-9
j_gene: TRBJ1-5
CDR3aa: CASSSGQGRGYSNQPQHF

v_gene: TRBV11-3
j_gene: TRBJ2-5
CDR3aa: CASSSGGVQETQYF

v_gene: TRBV2
j_gene: TRBJ1-2
CDR3aa: CASLRDRVGYGYTF

v_gene: TRBV14
j_gene: TRBJ2-5
CDR3aa: CASSQLAGGPRETQYF

v_gene: TRBV29-1
j_gene: TRBJ2-7
CDR3aa: CSVRQGSYEQYF

v_gene: TRBV12-5
j_gene: TRBJ1-1
CDR3aa: CASGRGMNTEAFF

v_gene: TRBV7-2
j_gene: TRBJ2-1
CDR3aa: CASSFRRGNEQFF

v_gene: TRBV18
j_gene: TRBJ1-2
CDR3aa: CASSRPQSLYTF

v_gene: TRBV6-2/TRBV6-3
j_gene: TRBJ2-5
CDR3aa: CASSSGTSTETQYF

v_gene: TRBV19
j_gene: TRBJ2-7
CDR3aa: CASSISSGYDKQYF

v_gene: TRBV18
j_gene: TRBJ1-1
CDR3aa: CASSPLGGSDTEAFF

v_gene: TRBV5-1
j_gene: TRBJ2-1
CDR3aa: CASSSAGAPYNEQFF

v_gene: TRBV6-2/TRBV6-3
j_gene: TRBJ2-1
CDR3aa: CASSYSMRVAGENEQFF

v_gene: TRBV11-3
j_gene: TRBJ2-2
CDR3aa: CASSTRGNTGELFF

v_gene: TRBV27
j_gene: TRBJ2-1
CDR3aa: CASRPLESYNEQFF

v_gene: TRBV6-5
j_gene: TRBJ2-5
CDR3aa: CASSYSIRSQGTQYF

v_gene: TRBV18
j_gene: TRBJ2-3
CDR3aa: CASSLQGGTDTQYF

v_gene: TRBV4-3
j_gene: TRBJ2-3
CDR3aa: CASSQDWRREGNTQYF

v_gene: TRBV5-1
j_gene: TRBJ1-5
CDR3aa: CASIRCTGSNQPQHF

v_gene: TRBV28
j_gene: TRBJ2-1
CDR3aa: CASSLHLAGGSSSYNEQFF

v_gene: TRBV4-2
j_gene: TRBJ1-4
CDR3aa: CASTLLEGANEKLFF

v_gene: TRBV19
j_gene: TRBJ1-2
CDR3aa: CASKARGAGYTF

v_gene: TRBV9
j_gene: TRBJ2-3
CDR3aa: CASSATRRDTQYF

v_gene: TRBV27
j_gene: TRBJ1-1
CDR3aa: CASSTHRTNTEAFF

v_gene: TRBV5-1
j_gene: TRBJ1-6
CDR3aa: CASSRDIYNSPLHF

v_gene: TRBV6-5
j_gene: TRBJ2-3
CDR3aa: CASSSRLAGDRDTQYF

v_gene: TRBV11-2
j_gene: TRBJ2-3
CDR3aa: CASSPNTDTQYF

v_gene: TRBV11-2
j_gene: TRBJ2-3
CDR3aa: CASSPSGGGTDTQYF

v_gene: TRBV7-9
j_gene: TRBJ1-1
CDR3aa: CASSRKGRENTEAFF

v_gene: TRBV7-2
j_gene: TRBJ2-5
CDR3aa: CASSPDWSQETQYF

v_gene: TRBV6-6
j_gene: TRBJ2-1
CDR3aa: CASSNRQSSYNEQFF

v_gene: TRBV2
j_gene: TRBJ2-3
CDR3aa: CASTGGAGGPHF

v_gene: TRBV24-1
j_gene: TRBJ1-5
CDR3aa: CATSDSTGVWEPQHF

v_gene: TRBV9
j_gene: TRBJ1-2
CDR3aa: CASSVGRQAYGYTF

v_gene: TRBV21-1
j_gene: TRBJ1-1
CDR3aa: CASSKQGSEAFF

v_gene: TRBV5-8
j_gene: TRBJ2-7
CDR3aa: CASSVLRGYEQYF

v_gene: TRBV7-2
j_gene: TRBJ2-6
CDR3aa: CASSLGRSDNVLTF